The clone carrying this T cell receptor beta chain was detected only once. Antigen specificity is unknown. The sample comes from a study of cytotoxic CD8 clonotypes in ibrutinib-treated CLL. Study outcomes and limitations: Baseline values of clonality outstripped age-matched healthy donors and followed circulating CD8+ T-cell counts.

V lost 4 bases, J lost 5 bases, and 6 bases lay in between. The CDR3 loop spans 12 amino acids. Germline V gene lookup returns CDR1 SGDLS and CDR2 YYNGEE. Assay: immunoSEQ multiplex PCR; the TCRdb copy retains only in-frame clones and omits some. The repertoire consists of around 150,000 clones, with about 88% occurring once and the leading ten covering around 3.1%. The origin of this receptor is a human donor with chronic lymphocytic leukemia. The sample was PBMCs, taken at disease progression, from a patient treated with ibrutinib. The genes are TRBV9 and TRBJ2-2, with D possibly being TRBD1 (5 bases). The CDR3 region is CASSSGTGELFF. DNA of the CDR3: TGTGCCAGCAGCTCAGGGACCGGGGAGCTGTTTTTT.